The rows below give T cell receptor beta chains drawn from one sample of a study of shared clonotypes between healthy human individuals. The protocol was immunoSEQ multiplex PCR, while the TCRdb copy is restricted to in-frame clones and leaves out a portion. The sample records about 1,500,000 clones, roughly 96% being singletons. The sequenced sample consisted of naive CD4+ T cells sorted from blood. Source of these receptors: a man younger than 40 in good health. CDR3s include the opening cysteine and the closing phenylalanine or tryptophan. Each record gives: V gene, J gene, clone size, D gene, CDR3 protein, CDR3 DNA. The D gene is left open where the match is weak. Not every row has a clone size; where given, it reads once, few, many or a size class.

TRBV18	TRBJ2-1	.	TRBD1	CASSPGQGSNEQFF	TGTGCCAGCTCGCCGGGACAGGGTTCCAATGAGCAGTTCTTC
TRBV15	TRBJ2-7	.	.	CATSRDRGYEQYF	TGTGCCACCAGCAGAGATCGGGGTTACGAGCAGTACTTC
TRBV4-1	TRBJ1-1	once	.	CASSQDWLREAEAFF	TGCGCCAGCAGCCAAGATTGGCTCAGGGAAGCTGAAGCTTTCTTT
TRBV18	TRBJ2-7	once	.	CASSPGVETYEQYF	TGTGCCAGCTCACCGGGGGTAGAGACCTACGAGCAGTACTTC
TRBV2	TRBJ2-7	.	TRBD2	CASSVDSGSLNYEQYF	TGTGCCAGCAGTGTAGATAGCGGGAGCTTAAACTACGAGCAGTACTTC
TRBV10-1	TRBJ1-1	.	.	CASSRYFRNTEAFF	TGCGCCAGCAGCCGCTATTTCCGGAACACTGAAGCTTTCTTT
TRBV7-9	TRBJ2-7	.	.	CASSSNDRTYEQYF	TGTGCCAGCAGCTCCAACGACAGAACCTACGAGCAGTACTTC
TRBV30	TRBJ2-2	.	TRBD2	CAWRGLAGNTGELFF	TGTGCCTGGAGGGGACTAGCGGGAAATACCGGGGAGCTGTTTTTT
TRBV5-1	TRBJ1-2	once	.	CASSLGGDNYGYTF	TGCGCCAGCAGCCTTGGAGGGGATAACTATGGCTACACCTTC
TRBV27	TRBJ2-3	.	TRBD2	CASSGRLAGEGSTDTQYF	TGTGCCAGCAGTGGGAGACTAGCGGGAGAGGGTAGCACAGATACGCAGTATTTT
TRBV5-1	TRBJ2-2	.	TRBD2	CASSSWTSGTGELFF	TGCGCCAGCAGCTCGTGGACTAGCGGTACCGGGGAGCTGTTTTTT
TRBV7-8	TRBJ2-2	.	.	CASSLGGFGELFF	TGTGCCAGCAGCTTAGGGGGCTTCGGGGAGCTGTTTTTT
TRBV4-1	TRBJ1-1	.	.	CASSQAPGQRRDTEAFF	TGCGCCAGCAGCCAAGCCCCTGGACAGAGAAGGGACACTGAAGCTTTCTTT
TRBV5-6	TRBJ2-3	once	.	CASSPEVQGPDTQYF	TGTGCCAGCAGCCCGGAGGTCCAGGGACCAGATACGCAGTATTTT
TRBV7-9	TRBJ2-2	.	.	CASSVGATGELFF	TGTGCCAGCAGCGTAGGAGCAACCGGGGAGCTGTTTTTT
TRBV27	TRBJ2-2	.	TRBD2	CASAGVGTGELFF	TGTGCCTCCGCGGGAGTAGGTACCGGGGAGCTGTTTTTT
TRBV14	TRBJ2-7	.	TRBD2	CASSHNSGRAYEQYF	TGTGCCAGCAGCCACAATAGCGGGAGGGCCTACGAGCAGTACTTC